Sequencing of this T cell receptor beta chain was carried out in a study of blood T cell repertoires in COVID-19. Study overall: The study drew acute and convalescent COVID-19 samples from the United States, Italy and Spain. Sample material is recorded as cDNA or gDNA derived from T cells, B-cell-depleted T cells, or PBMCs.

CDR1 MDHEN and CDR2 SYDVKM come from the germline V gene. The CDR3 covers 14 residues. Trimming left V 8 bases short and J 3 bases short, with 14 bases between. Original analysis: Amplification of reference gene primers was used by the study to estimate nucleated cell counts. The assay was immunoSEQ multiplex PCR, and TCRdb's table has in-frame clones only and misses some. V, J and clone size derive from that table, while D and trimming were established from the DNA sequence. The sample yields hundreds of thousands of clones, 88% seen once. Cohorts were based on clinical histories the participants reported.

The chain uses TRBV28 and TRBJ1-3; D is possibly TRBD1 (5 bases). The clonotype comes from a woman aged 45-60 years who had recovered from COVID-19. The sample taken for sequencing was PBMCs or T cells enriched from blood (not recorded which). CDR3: CASAKAGGGNTIYF. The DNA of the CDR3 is TGTGCCAGCGCAAAGGCGGGGGGTGGAAACACCATATATTTT.